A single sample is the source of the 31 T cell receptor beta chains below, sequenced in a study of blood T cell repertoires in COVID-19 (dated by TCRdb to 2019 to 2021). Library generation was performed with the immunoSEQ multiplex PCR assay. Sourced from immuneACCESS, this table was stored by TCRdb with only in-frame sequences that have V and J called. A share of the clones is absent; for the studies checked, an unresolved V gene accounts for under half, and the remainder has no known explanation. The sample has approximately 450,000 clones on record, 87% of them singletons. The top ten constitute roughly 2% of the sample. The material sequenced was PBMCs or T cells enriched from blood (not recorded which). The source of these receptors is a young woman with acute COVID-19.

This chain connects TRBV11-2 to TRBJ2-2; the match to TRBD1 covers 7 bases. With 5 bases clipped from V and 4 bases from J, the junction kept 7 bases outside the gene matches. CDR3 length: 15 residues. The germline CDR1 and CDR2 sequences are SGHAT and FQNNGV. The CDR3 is CASSLRTGLTGELFF. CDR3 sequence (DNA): TGTGCCAGCAGCCTCAGGACAGGACTCACCGGGGAGCTGTTTTTT. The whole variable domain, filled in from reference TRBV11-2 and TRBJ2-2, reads EAGVAQSPRYKIIEKRQSVAFWCNPISGHATLYWYQQILGQGPKLLIQFQNNGVVDDSQLPKDRFSAERLKGVDSTLKIQPAKLEDSAVYLCASSLRTGLTGELFFGEGSRLTVL.

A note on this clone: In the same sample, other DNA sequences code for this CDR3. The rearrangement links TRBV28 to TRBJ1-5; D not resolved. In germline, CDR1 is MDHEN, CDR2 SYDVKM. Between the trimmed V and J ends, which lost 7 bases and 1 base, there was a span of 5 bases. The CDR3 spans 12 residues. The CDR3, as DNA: TGTGCCAGCACCGGGAGCAATCAGCCCCAGCATTTT. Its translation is CASTGSNQPQHF.

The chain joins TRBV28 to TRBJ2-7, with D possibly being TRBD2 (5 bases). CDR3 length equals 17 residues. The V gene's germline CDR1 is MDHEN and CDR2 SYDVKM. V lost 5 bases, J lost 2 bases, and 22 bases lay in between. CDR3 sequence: CASSNLLGAEPTYEQYF. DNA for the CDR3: TGTGCCAGCAGTAATCTTCTTGGAGCGGAACCGACCTACGAGCAGTACTTC. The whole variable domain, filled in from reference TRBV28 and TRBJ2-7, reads DVKVTQSSRYLVKRTGEKVFLECVQDMDHENMFWYRQDPGLGLRLIYFSYDVKMKEKGDIPEGYSVSREKKERFSLILESASTNQTSMYLCASSNLLGAEPTYEQYFGPGTRLTVT.

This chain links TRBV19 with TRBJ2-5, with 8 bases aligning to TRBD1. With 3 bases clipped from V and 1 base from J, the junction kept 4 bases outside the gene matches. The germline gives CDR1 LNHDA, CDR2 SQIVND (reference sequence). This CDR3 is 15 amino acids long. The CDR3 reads CASSIPDRGQETQYF. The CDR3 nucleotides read TGTGCCAGTAGTATCCCCGACAGGGGCCAAGAGACCCAGTACTTC.

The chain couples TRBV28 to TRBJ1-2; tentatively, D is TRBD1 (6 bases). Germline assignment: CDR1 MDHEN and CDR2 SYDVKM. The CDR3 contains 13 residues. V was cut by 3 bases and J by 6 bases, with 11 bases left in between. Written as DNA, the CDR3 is TGTGCCAGCAGTTTCGCACAGGGTAATGGCTACACCTTC. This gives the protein CASSFAQGNGYTF.

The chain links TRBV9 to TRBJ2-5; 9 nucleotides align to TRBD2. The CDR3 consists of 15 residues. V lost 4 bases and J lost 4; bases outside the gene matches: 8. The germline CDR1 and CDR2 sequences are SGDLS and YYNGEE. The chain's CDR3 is CASSRSGGYVETQYF. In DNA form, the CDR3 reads TGTGCCAGCAGCCGTAGCGGGGGTTATGTAGAGACCCAGTACTTC.

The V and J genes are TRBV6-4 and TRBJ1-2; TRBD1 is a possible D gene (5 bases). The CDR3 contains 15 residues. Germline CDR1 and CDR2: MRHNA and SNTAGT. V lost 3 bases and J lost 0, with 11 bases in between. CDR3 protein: CASSETGEANYGYTF. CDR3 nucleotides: TGTGCCAGCAGTGAAACAGGAGAAGCTAACTATGGCTACACCTTC.

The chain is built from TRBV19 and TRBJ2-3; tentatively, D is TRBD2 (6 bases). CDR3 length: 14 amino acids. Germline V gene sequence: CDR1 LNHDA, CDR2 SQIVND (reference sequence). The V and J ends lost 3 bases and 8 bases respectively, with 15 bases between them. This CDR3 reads CASSMSGLSGTQYF. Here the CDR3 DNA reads TGTGCCAGTAGTATGTCGGGACTCTCAGGTACGCAGTATTTT.

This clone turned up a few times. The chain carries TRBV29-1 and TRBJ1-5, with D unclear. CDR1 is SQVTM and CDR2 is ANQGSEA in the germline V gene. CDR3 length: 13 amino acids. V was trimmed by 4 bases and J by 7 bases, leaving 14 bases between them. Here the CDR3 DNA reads TGCAGCGTTGCGGAGGGAGTCAACCAGCCCCAGCATTTT. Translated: CSVAEGVNQPQHF.

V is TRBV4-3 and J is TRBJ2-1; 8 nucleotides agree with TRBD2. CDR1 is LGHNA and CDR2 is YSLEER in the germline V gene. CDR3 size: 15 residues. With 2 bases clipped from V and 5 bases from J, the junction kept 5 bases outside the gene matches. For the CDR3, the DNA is TGCGCCAGCAGCCAAACTAGCGGAACGAACAATGAGCAGTTCTTC. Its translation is CASSQTSGTNNEQFF.

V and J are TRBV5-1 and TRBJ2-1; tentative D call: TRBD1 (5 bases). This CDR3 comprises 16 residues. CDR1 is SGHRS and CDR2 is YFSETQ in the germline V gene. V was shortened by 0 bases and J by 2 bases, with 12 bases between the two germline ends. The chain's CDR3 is CASSLGAGFPYNEQFF. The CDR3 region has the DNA TGCGCCAGCAGCTTGGGGGCAGGGTTCCCCTACAATGAGCAGTTCTTC.

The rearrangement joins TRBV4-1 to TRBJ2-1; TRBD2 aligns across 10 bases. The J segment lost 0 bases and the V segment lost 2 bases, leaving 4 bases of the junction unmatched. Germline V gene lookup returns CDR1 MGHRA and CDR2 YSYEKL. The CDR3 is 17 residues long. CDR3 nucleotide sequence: TGCGCCAGCAGCCAATTTACTAGCGGGGCCTCCTACAATGAGCAGTTCTTC. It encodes CASSQFTSGASYNEQFF.

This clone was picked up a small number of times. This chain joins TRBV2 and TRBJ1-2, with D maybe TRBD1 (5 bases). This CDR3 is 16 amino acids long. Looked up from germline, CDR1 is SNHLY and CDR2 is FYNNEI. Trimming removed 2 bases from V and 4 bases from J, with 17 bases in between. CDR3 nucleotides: TGTGCCAGCAGTGAAATGGAGGGACCGTCCCGCTATGGCTACACCTTC. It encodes CASSEMEGPSRYGYTF.

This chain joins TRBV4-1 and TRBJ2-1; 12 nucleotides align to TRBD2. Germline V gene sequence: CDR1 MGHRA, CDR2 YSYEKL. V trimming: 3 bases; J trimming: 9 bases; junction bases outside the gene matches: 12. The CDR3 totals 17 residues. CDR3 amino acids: CASSQRRGLAGSFEQFF. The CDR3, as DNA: TGCGCCAGCAGCCAGAGAAGGGGACTAGCGGGCTCGTTTGAGCAGTTCTTC.

DNA of the CDR3: TGTGCCAGCAGTCGAGAAGTTTTAGAGAACACTGAAGCTTTCTTT. Amino acid sequence: CASSREVLENTEAFF. V is TRBV2 and J is TRBJ1-1, with D unclear. Germline values: CDR1 SNHLY, CDR2 FYNNEI. Between the trimmed V and J ends, which lost 5 bases and 1 base, there was a span of 14 bases. The CDR3 length is 15 residues.

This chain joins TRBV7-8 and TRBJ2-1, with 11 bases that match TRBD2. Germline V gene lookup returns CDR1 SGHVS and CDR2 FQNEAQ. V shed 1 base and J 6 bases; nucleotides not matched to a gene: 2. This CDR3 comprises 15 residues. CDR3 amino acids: CASSLVLAGVNEQFF. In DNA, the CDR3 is TGTGCCAGCAGCTTAGTACTAGCGGGAGTCAATGAGCAGTTCTTC.

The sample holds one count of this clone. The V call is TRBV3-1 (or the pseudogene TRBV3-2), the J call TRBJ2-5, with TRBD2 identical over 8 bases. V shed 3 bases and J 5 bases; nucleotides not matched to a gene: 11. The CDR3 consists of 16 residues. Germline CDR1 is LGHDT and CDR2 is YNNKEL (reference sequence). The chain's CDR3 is CASSHRGLVLTETQYF. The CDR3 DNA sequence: TGTGCCAGCAGCCATCGGGGACTAGTTCTGACCGAGACCCAGTACTTC.

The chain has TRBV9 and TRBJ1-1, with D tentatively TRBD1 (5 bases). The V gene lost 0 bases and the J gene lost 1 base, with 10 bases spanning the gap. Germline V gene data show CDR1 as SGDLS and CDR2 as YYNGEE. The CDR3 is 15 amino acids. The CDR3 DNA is TGTGCCAGCAGCGTAGATATAGGGGCGAACACTGAAGCTTTCTTT. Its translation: CASSVDIGANTEAFF.

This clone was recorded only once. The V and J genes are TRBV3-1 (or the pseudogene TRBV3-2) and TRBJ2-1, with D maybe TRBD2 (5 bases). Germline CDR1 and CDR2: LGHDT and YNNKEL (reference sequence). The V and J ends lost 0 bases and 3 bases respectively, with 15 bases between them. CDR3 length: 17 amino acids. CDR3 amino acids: CASSQDVRRTNYNEQFF. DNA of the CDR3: TGTGCCAGCAGCCAAGATGTAAGGAGGACGAACTACAATGAGCAGTTCTTC.

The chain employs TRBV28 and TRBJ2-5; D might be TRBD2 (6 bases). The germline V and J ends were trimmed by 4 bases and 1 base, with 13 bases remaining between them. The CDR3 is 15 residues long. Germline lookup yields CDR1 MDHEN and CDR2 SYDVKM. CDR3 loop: CASSYGGSRQETQYF. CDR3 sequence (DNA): TGTGCCAGCAGTTATGGAGGGAGCCGCCAAGAGACCCAGTACTTC.

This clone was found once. DNA of the CDR3: TGTGCCAGCAGTTTACAATACACTGAAGCTTTCTTT. It specifies CASSLQYTEAFF. The gene calls are TRBV28 and TRBJ1-1; D is unresolved. The CDR3 runs to 12 residues. From germline, CDR1 is MDHEN and CDR2 SYDVKM. V lost 2 bases and J 3 bases, leaving 4 bases between the germline ends. Looking up the rest from reference TRBV28 and TRBJ1-1 gives the full variable domain: DVKVTQSSRYLVKRTGEKVFLECVQDMDHENMFWYRQDPGLGLRLIYFSYDVKMKEKGDIPEGYSVSREKKERFSLILESASTNQTSMYLCASSLQYTEAFFGQGTRLTVV.

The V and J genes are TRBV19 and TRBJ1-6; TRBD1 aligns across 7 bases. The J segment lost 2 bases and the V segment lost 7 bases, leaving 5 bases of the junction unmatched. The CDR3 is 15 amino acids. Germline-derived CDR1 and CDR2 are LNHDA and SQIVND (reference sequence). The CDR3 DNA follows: TGTGCCAGTACTCCGACAGGGACCTATAATTCACCCCTCCACTTT. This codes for CASTPTGTYNSPLHF.

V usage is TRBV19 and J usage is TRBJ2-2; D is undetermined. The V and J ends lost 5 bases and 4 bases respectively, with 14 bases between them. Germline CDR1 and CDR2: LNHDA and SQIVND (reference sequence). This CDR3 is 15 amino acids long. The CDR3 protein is CASSLGADLTGELFF. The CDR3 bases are TGTGCCAGTAGTCTGGGCGCCGATCTCACCGGGGAGCTGTTTTTT.

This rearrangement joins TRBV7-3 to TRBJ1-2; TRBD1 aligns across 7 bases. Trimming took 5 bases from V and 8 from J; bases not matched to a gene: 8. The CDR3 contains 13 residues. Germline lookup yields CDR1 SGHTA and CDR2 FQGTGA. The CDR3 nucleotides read TGTGCCAGCAGCCCTGACAGGGTTGGGGGCTACACCTTC. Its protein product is CASSPDRVGGYTF.

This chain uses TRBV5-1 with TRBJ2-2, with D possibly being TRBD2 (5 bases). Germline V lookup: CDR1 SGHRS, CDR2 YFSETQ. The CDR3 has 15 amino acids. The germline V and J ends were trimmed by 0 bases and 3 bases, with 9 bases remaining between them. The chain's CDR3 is CASSLDGRDTGELFF. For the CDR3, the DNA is TGCGCCAGCAGCTTGGACGGGCGGGACACCGGGGAGCTGTTTTTT.

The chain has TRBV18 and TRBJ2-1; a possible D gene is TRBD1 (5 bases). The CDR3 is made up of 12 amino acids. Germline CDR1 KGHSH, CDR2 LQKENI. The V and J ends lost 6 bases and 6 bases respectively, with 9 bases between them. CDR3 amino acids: CASSRESNEQFF. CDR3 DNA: TGTGCCAGCTCCAGGGAATCCAATGAGCAGTTCTTC.

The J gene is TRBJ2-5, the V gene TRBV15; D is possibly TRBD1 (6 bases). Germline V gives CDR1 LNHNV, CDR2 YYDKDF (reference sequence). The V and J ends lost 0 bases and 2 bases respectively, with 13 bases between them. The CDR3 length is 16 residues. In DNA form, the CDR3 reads TGTGCCACCAGCAGAGATCCCAGGGGCGGTCAAGAGACCCAGTACTTC. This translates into CATSRDPRGGQETQYF.

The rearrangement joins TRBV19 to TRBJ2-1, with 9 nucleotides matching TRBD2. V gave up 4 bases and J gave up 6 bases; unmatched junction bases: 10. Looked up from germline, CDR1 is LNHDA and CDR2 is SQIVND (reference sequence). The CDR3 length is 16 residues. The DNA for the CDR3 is TGTGCCAGTAGTACGCCCGGGACTAGCCCAAGCAATGAGCAGTTCTTC. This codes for CASSTPGTSPSNEQFF.

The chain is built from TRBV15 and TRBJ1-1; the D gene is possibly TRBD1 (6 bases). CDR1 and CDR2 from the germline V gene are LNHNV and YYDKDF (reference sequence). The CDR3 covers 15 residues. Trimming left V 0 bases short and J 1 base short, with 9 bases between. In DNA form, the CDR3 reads TGTGCCACCAGCAGAGACAGGGGCCGGAACACTGAAGCTTTCTTT. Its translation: CATSRDRGRNTEAFF.

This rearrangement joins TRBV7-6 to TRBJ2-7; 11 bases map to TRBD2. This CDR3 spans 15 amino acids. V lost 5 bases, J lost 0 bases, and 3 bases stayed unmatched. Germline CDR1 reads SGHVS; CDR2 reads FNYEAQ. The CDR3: CASSKLAGGSYEQYF. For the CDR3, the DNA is TGTGCCAGCAGCAAGCTAGCGGGAGGCTCCTACGAGCAGTACTTC.

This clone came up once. The CDR3 sequence is CASSPDRVNEKLFF. CDR3 bases: TGTGCCAGCTCACCGGACAGAGTTAATGAAAAACTGTTTTTT. The gene calls are TRBV18 and TRBJ1-4; D perhaps matches TRBD1 (6 bases). The CDR3 sequence is 14 residues long. The germline V gene encodes CDR1 KGHSH and CDR2 LQKENI. The V gene lost 3 bases and the J gene lost 4 bases, with 9 bases spanning the gap.